This section outlines one TCR beta chain sequence together with its context. Its antigen is currently unknown. These data are taken from a study of T cell responses to AZD1222 COVID-19 vaccine. Findings of the study overall: Repertoires were obtained solely post-peak T cell response. Reportedly, close to half of spike-specific TCRs are directed against unmutated variant regions. Spike-specific TCR breadth rose after two AZD1222 doses, and depth rose as well. Donors, mostly white British, included more females; clonal diversity was possibly underestimated.

V gave up 8 bases and J gave up 5 bases, with 10 bases separating them. Germline CDR1 reads WSHSY; CDR2 reads SAAADI. The CDR3 length is 11 residues. The assay was immunoSEQ multiplex PCR, and TCRdb's table has in-frame clones only and misses some. The table has 45,000 to 55,000 clones, about 86% seen once. This TCR was recovered from an adult in good health. The chain is built from TRBV10-2 and TRBJ2-7, with no clear D. The specimen was peripheral blood, collected on day 0 of AZD1222 vaccination. Written as DNA, the CDR3 is TGCGCCAGCGGCCCCCAGGACGAGCAGTACTTC. It yields the protein CASGPQDEQYF.